This TCR beta chain was profiled in a study of T cells in Graves' hyperthyroidism and ophthalmopathy. Amplification targeted TCR beta CDR3 regions from RNA transcripts. RT-PCR in the first round (using the HTBI primer set) targeted the TCR CDR3. Using its own MiXCR run on the multiplex PCR reads, TCRdb lists one record per CDR3 protein. Of 500,000 to 800,000 distinct CDR3 sequences in the sample, approximately 15% were seen once. Uncontrolled infection, other autoimmune disease, pregnancy or lactation disqualified patients from enrolment. Clinicians diagnosed patients from clinical symptoms, serum thyroxine and TRAb, thyroid ultrasound and orbital computed tomography. PBMCs were sourced from around 10 ml fresh peripheral blood. With 1 base removed from V and 1 base from J, the gap between germline ends came to 7 bases. The CDR3 consists of 14 residues. The germline CDR1 and CDR2 sequences are KGHSH and LQKENI.

The chain uses TRBV18 and TRBJ1-1; D not certain. This receptor was identified in a woman aged 45 to 65 with Graves' ophthalmopathy. Sample: blood. The CDR3 bases are TGTGCCAGCTCACCACTAAGAGGGAACACTGAAGCTTTCTTT. It specifies CASSPLRGNTEAFF.